These T cell receptor beta chains were read from a single sample in a study of identical twins. TCRdb passed the 5' RACE reads through MiXCR, listing each CDR3 protein once. Of 700,000 or so distinct CDR3 sequences in the sample, 21% were seen once. This sample also belongs to another study, concerning T cells expressing NK-cell markers.

Specimen: PBMCs. The receptors stem from a woman under 30 in good health. CDR3s include the opening cysteine and the closing phenylalanine or tryptophan. The D gene is left open where the match is weak. Some rows mark clone size as missing; the rest say once, few, many or name a class of expanded clone.

d_gene: TRBD1
abundance: -
v_gene: TRBV20-1
j_gene: TRBJ2-7
CDR3nt: TGCAGTGCTAGGGGGACAGGGGGAACCTACGAGCAGTACTTC
CDR3aa: CSARGTGGTYEQYF

d_gene: -
abundance: -
v_gene: TRBV12-3/TRBV12-4
j_gene: TRBJ2-7
CDR3nt: TGTGCCAGCAGTTTAGGCTGGGGGGATAGGAGTTACGAGCAGTACTTC
CDR3aa: CASSLGWGDRSYEQYF

d_gene: -
abundance: many
v_gene: TRBV5-7
j_gene: TRBJ1-4
CDR3nt: TGTGCCAGCAGCACCGGCCCGGGCGGTGAAAAACTGTTTTTT
CDR3aa: CASSTGPGGEKLFF

d_gene: -
abundance: -
v_gene: TRBV10-1
j_gene: TRBJ2-3
CDR3nt: TGCGCCAGCAGTGAGAGTTCCGGGCCAGATACGCAGTATTTT
CDR3aa: CASSESSGPDTQYF

d_gene: TRBD2
abundance: -
v_gene: TRBV6-5
j_gene: TRBJ2-6
CDR3nt: TGTGCCAGCAGTTACTCGGGGCGGGGGTCTGGGGCCAACGTCCTGACTTTC
CDR3aa: CASSYSGRGSGANVLTF

d_gene: -
abundance: few
v_gene: TRBV7-9
j_gene: TRBJ2-1
CDR3nt: TGTGCCAGCAGCTTAGGACAGTCCGAGGGCAATGAGCAGTTCTTC
CDR3aa: CASSLGQSEGNEQFF

d_gene: TRBD1
abundance: few
v_gene: TRBV9
j_gene: TRBJ1-1
CDR3nt: TGTGCCAGCAGCGTCCTACAGGGGGCGAGGAGCACTGAAGCTTTCTTT
CDR3aa: CASSVLQGARSTEAFF

d_gene: -
abundance: -
v_gene: TRBV18
j_gene: TRBJ2-1
CDR3nt: TGTGCCAGCTCACTCCTCCTTGCAGGGGACAATGAGCAGTTCTTC
CDR3aa: CASSLLLAGDNEQFF

d_gene: -
abundance: -
v_gene: TRBV11-2
j_gene: TRBJ1-1
CDR3nt: TGTGCCAGCAGCTTATCGGATTGGAACACTGAAGCTTTCTTT
CDR3aa: CASSLSDWNTEAFF

d_gene: -
abundance: few
v_gene: TRBV5-5
j_gene: TRBJ2-7
CDR3nt: TGTGCCAGCAGCTTCCGGGGAGTTTCCTACGAGCAGTACTTC
CDR3aa: CASSFRGVSYEQYF

d_gene: TRBD2
abundance: many
v_gene: TRBV7-9
j_gene: TRBJ2-2
CDR3nt: TGTGCCAGCAGCTTACGGGGGGGCCCCACCGGGGAGCTGTTTTTT
CDR3aa: CASSLRGGPTGELFF

d_gene: -
abundance: many
v_gene: TRBV9
j_gene: TRBJ1-6
CDR3nt: TGTGCCAGCAGCGTAGGGGGTTTAGACTCACCCCTCCACTTT
CDR3aa: CASSVGGLDSPLHF

d_gene: TRBD1
abundance: few
v_gene: TRBV5-5
j_gene: TRBJ2-1
CDR3nt: TGTGCCAGCAGCTTCGGTGGGACAGGGGGATCGGAGCAGTTCTTC
CDR3aa: CASSFGGTGGSEQFF

d_gene: TRBD1
abundance: -
v_gene: TRBV7-9
j_gene: TRBJ2-5
CDR3nt: TGTGCCAGCGACCCGGACAGGGGCCCCAAGGGGACCGAGTACTTC
CDR3aa: CASDPDRGPKGTEYF

d_gene: -
abundance: few
v_gene: TRBV6-1
j_gene: TRBJ2-5
CDR3nt: TGTGCCAGCAGGCCTCGGGGGAGGCAGGAGACCCAGTACTTC
CDR3aa: CASRPRGRQETQYF

d_gene: -
abundance: many
v_gene: TRBV6-2/TRBV6-3
j_gene: TRBJ1-5
CDR3nt: TGTGCCAGCAGTGATGCGGGAACAGGGATCAATCAGCCCCAGCATTTT
CDR3aa: CASSDAGTGINQPQHF

d_gene: -
abundance: many
v_gene: TRBV5-1
j_gene: TRBJ2-7
CDR3nt: TGCGCCAGCAGCACAACAGGGTTGCGCTCCTACGAGCAGTACTTC
CDR3aa: CASSTTGLRSYEQYF

d_gene: -
abundance: few
v_gene: TRBV27
j_gene: TRBJ2-3
CDR3nt: TGTGCCAGCACTTCTTTCGACGGGACTTCCCGCACAGATACGCAGTATTTT
CDR3aa: CASTSFDGTSRTDTQYF

d_gene: -
abundance: few
v_gene: TRBV12-3/TRBV12-4
j_gene: TRBJ2-7
CDR3nt: TGTGCCAGCAGTGGCTCCGGGACCTCCTACGAGCAGTACTTC
CDR3aa: CASSGSGTSYEQYF

d_gene: -
abundance: few
v_gene: TRBV12-3/TRBV12-4
j_gene: TRBJ2-2
CDR3nt: TGTGCCAGCAGTTTAAGAGGGGAAGCCGGGGAGCTGTTTTTT
CDR3aa: CASSLRGEAGELFF

d_gene: TRBD1
abundance: few
v_gene: TRBV19
j_gene: TRBJ2-6
CDR3nt: TGTGCCAGTAGTCAACAGGGGCCCCGTGACTCTGGGGCCAACGTCCTGACTTTC
CDR3aa: CASSQQGPRDSGANVLTF

d_gene: -
abundance: -
v_gene: TRBV20-1
j_gene: TRBJ2-7
CDR3nt: TGCAGTGCCCTAATAAACGCGCGGGAGCAGTACTTC
CDR3aa: CSALINAREQYF

d_gene: TRBD2
abundance: few
v_gene: TRBV5-1
j_gene: TRBJ2-1
CDR3nt: TGCGCCAGCAGAAAGACTTTAGCGGGAGATTCCTACAATGAGCAGTTCTTC
CDR3aa: CASRKTLAGDSYNEQFF

d_gene: -
abundance: -
v_gene: TRBV6-6
j_gene: TRBJ1-1
CDR3nt: TGTGCCAGCAGTTACAGCCGACAGACTGAAGCTTTCTTT
CDR3aa: CASSYSRQTEAFF

d_gene: -
abundance: few
v_gene: TRBV5-1
j_gene: TRBJ2-1
CDR3nt: TGCGCCAGCACCGGGCAGTACAATGAGCAGTTCTTC
CDR3aa: CASTGQYNEQFF

d_gene: -
abundance: few
v_gene: TRBV7-9
j_gene: TRBJ1-2
CDR3nt: TGTGCCAGCAGCTTAACGGGGCTTGCTGGCTACACCTTC
CDR3aa: CASSLTGLAGYTF

d_gene: TRBD2
abundance: -
v_gene: TRBV4-1
j_gene: TRBJ2-3
CDR3nt: TGCGCCAGCAGCTCGCCTCTAGCGGGGGGGCATGCAGATACGCAGTATTTT
CDR3aa: CASSSPLAGGHADTQYF

d_gene: TRBD1
abundance: few
v_gene: TRBV12-3/TRBV12-4
j_gene: TRBJ2-1
CDR3nt: TGTGCCAGCATTACCGGGACAGGGGTGGCCAATGAGCAGTTCTTC
CDR3aa: CASITGTGVANEQFF

d_gene: TRBD2
abundance: few
v_gene: TRBV11-2
j_gene: TRBJ2-3
CDR3nt: TGTGCCAGCAGCTTAGAGAACATCGGGGGGGCGGGAGATACGCAGTATTTT
CDR3aa: CASSLENIGGAGDTQYF